The clone carrying this TCR beta chain occurred a few times. The entry originates in a study of response to subunit inactivated influenza vaccine. TCRdb re-derived calls from the RT-PCR reads in MiXCR, one entry per CDR3 protein. The sample has about 160,000 distinct CDR3 sequences, 9.5% to 13% seen once. This TCR came from a man aged 45-65 years who received an inactivated influenza vaccine. Sequenced material: non-naive T cells sorted from PBMCs, taken 40 to 50 days after vaccination.

The CDR3 sequence: CASSPTSGDYEQYF. As DNA, the CDR3 is TGTGCCAGCAGCCCAACTAGCGGGGACTACGAGCAGTACTTC. The V and J genes are TRBV7-2 and TRBJ2-7, with TRBD2 matching over 10 bases. Germline values: CDR1 SGHTA, CDR2 FQGNSA. Trimming removed 5 bases from V and 3 bases from J; junction bases left unmatched: 4. The CDR3 spans 14 residues. Full variable domain (rest looked up from reference TRBV7-2 and TRBJ2-7): GAGVSQSPSNKVTEKGKDVELRCDPISGHTALYWYRQSLGQGLEFLIYFQGNSAPDKSGLPSDRFSAERTGGSVSTLTIQRTQQEDSAVYLCASSPTSGDYEQYFGPGTRLTVT.